This T cell receptor beta chain came from a study of blood T cell repertoires in COVID-19. The J segment lost 2 bases and the V segment lost 4 bases, leaving 7 bases of the junction unmatched. The CDR3 loop spans 15 amino acids. Germline V CDR1 and CDR2: SGHRS, YFSETQ. Individuals drawn from 24 US areas were roughly 18 to 95 years old. Before being deemed recovered, Cohort 3 donors had two negative PCRs, clearance, or symptom resolution. Clones were read by immunoSEQ multiplex PCR, and TCRdb kept only the in-frame ones, dropping some. This table has about 180,000 clones, under 90% appearing once. The TCR originated in a man in his 60s who had recovered from COVID-19. The chain has TRBV5-1 and TRBJ2-3; 7 bases match TRBD1. The sample taken for sequencing was PBMCs or T cells enriched from blood (not recorded which). The CDR3 DNA is TGCGCCAGCAGCCGACTGGGACAGTCCACAGATACGCAGTATTTT. Its protein is CASSRLGQSTDTQYF.